Listed below are T cell receptor beta chains from one sample, sequenced in a study of read filtering for tumor transcriptome and immune sequencing. TCRdb analysed the reads with MiXCR anew, one entry per CDR3 protein. The sample has around 140,000 distinct CDR3 sequences; less than 15% are singletons. Sequencing was carried out using a population of CD138-negative cells sorted from bone marrow. The receptors were sampled from a donor at least 40 years old with multiple myeloma. CDR3s include the opening cysteine and the closing phenylalanine or tryptophan. The D gene is left open where the match is weak. Clone size is not always given. Where it is, it says once, few, many or a class for expanded clones.

J,D,size,V,CDR3,DNA
TRBJ2-1,.,once,TRBV7-3,CASSLKGGRSSYNEQFF,TGTGCCAGCAGCTTGAAAGGGGGGCGTAGCTCCTACAATGAGCAGTTCTTC
TRBJ2-3,.,many,TRBV11-2,CASSFIAGRPDTQYF,TGTGCCAGCAGCTTCATTGCGGGGAGGCCAGATACGCAGTATTTT
TRBJ2-3,.,few,TRBV7-3,CASSGAGGRGDTQYF,TGTGCCAGCAGCGGGGCTGGGGGCAGAGGAGATACGCAGTATTTT
TRBJ1-4,.,many,TRBV15,CATSREHFGPANEKLFF,TGTGCCACCAGCAGAGAACATTTCGGGCCCGCTAATGAAAAACTGTTTTTT
TRBJ2-1,TRBD2,many,TRBV14,CASSQVTSGNPYNEQFF,TGTGCCAGCAGCCAAGTGACTAGCGGGAACCCCTACAATGAGCAGTTCTTC
TRBJ1-1,.,many,TRBV6-5,CASIPVRGRTEAFF,TGTGCCAGCATTCCCGTTCGGGGTCGCACTGAAGCTTTCTTT
TRBJ2-3,TRBD2,many,TRBV7-9,CASSHGLAGDTDTQYF,TGTGCCAGCAGCCATGGACTAGCGGGAGATACAGATACGCAGTATTTT
TRBJ2-1,TRBD2,many,TRBV20-1,CSARGLAGIYNEQFF,TGCAGTGCTAGGGGACTAGCGGGAATCTACAATGAGCAGTTCTTC
TRBJ1-5,.,many,TRBV7-9,CASSQDGGQPQHF,TGTGCCAGCAGCCAGGACGGAGGTCAGCCCCAGCATTTT
TRBJ2-1,TRBD2,many,TRBV3-1,CASSQEGGGSYSYNEQFF,TGTGCCAGCAGCCAAGAGGGGGGGGGTTCCTACTCCTACAATGAGCAGTTCTTC
TRBJ2-2,.,many,TRBV25-1,CASSEWSSTGELFF,TGTGCCAGCAGTGAATGGAGCAGCACCGGGGAGCTGTTTTTT
TRBJ2-5,.,many,TRBV10-1,CASSPGLQETQYF,TGCGCCAGCAGTCCGGGACTGCAAGAGACCCAGTACTTC
TRBJ2-7,.,.,TRBV11-2,CASSSGRSWEQYF,TGTGCCAGCAGCTCCGGACGGTCATGGGAGCAGTACTTC
TRBJ2-5,.,many,TRBV11-3,CASSLDGTGTQYF,TGTGCCAGCAGCTTGGACGGCACGGGAACCCAGTACTTC
TRBJ2-7,TRBD2,many,TRBV7-2,CASSSRTSGTPVEQYF,TGTGCCAGCAGCTCCAGGACTAGCGGGACACCCGTCGAGCAGTACTTC
TRBJ2-7,.,many,TRBV6-5,CASSYADRTAHEQYF,TGTGCCAGCAGTTACGCGGACCGAACTGCGCACGAGCAGTACTTC
TRBJ2-5,TRBD2,many,TRBV20-1,CSARDEERDWTGETQYF,TGCAGTGCTAGAGATGAAGAGCGGGATTGGACGGGGGAGACCCAGTACTTC
TRBJ1-1,.,many,TRBV7-3,CASSPGGETEAFF,TGTGCCAGCAGCCCCGGGGGAGAGACTGAAGCTTTCTTT